This TCR beta chain came from a study of cytomegalovirus exposure and HLA in healthy donors. The study ran its PCR with 60 Vbeta and 13 Jbeta primers. Repertoires were generated with immunoSEQ multiplex PCR, while TCRdb's copy carries only in-frame clones and drops some. In the table there are 210,000 or so clones, over 75% of which are singletons. The V end was cut by 2 bases, the J end by 4 bases, with 6 bases between. The CDR3 contains 13 residues. Germline CDR1 reads MNHEY; CDR2 reads SMNVEV (reference sequence). This clone was seen only a few times. The receptor comes from a boy between 5 and 17 years old in good health and CMV-seronegative. The chain uses TRBV27 and TRBJ1-3; D is undetermined. Sequenced input: PBMCs. This CDR3 reads CASSLVMGNTIYF. CDR3 sequence (DNA): TGTGCCAGCAGTTTAGTAATGGGAAACACCATATATTTT.